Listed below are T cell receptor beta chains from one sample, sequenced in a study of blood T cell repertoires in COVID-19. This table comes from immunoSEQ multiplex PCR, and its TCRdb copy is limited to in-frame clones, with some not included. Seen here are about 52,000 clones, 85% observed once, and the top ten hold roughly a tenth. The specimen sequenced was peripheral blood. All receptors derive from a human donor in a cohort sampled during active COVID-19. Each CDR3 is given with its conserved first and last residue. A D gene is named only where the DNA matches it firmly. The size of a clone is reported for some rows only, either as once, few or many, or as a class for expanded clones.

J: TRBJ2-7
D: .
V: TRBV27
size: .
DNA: TGTGCCACCTTGCGGGGAGGCGAGCAGTACTTC
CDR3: CATLRGGEQYF

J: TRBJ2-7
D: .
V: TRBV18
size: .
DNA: TGTGCCAGCTCACCACGAACAGGAGAATACGAGCAGTACTTC
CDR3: CASSPRTGEYEQYF

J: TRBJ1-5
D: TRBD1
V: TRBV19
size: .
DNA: TGTGCCGTTGACAGGGGGCTGAATCAGCCCCAGCATTTT
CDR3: CAVDRGLNQPQHF

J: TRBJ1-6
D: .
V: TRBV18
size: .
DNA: TGTGCCAGCTCACCGGAAGGGGGGGGTAATTCACCCCTCCACTTT
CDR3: CASSPEGGGNSPLHF

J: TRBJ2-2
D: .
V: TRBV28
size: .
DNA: TGTGCCAGCAGTCAGCGAACCGTGAACACCGGGGAGCTGTTTTTT
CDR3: CASSQRTVNTGELFF

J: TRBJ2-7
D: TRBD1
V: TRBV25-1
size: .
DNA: TGTGCCAGCCGCTCGACAGGGTACCGCTCCGAGCAGTACTTC
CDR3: CASRSTGYRSEQYF

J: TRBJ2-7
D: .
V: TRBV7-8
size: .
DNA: TGTGCCAGCAGCTTAGTTTACCAGGACTACTACGAGCAGTACTTC
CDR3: CASSLVYQDYYEQYF

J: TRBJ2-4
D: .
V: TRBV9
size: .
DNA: TGTGCCAGCAGCGTGGGAGGTTCCGTAAACATTCAGTACTTC
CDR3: CASSVGGSVNIQYF

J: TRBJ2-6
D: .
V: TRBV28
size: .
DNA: TGTGCCAGCAGTCTCTTAACTGGGGCCAACGTCCTGACTTTC
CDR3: CASSLLTGANVLTF

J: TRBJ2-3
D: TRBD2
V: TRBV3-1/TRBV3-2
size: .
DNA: TGTGCCAGCAGCCAAGAAGTAATGGGACTAGCGGGGCCACCCACAGATACGCAGTATTTT
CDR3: CASSQEVMGLAGPPTDTQYF

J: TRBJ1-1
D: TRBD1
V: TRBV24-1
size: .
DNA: TGTGCCACCAGTGATTTGCAGATGACAGGGGATACGGTGAACACTGAAGCTTTCTTT
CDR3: CATSDLQMTGDTVNTEAFF

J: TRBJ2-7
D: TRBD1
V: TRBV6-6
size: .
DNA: TGTGCCAGCAGTTTATCCCAGGGGGCTTGGGAGCAGTACTTC
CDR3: CASSLSQGAWEQYF

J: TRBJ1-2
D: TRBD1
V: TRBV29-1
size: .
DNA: TGCAGCGTTGAAGCCTACAGGGGCGGCTACACCTTC
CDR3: CSVEAYRGGYTF

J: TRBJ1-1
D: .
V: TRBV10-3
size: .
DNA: TGTGCCATCAGGCCGACAGAGAACACTGAAGCTTTCTTT
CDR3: CAIRPTENTEAFF

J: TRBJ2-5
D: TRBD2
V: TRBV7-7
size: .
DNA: TGTGCTAGCAGCCCCTCGGGAGGGAGCCAAGAGACCCAGTACTTC
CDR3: CASSPSGGSQETQYF

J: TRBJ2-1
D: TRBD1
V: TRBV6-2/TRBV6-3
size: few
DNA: TGTGCCAGCAGTTACGGAGGGACAGGGACATTCGGGCAGTTCTTC
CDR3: CASSYGGTGTFGQFF

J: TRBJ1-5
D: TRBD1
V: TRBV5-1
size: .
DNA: TGCGCCAGCAGCGTGACAGGGGGCGAGAATCAGCCCCAGCATTTT
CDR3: CASSVTGGENQPQHF

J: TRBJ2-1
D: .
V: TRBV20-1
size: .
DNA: TGCAGTGCTAGCCACTCTGGTGAGCAGTTCTTC
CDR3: CSASHSGEQFF

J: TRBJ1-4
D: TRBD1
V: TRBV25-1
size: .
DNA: TGTGCCAGCGGACCGCCGGACAGGGGTCGGGAAAAACTGTTTTTT
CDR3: CASGPPDRGREKLFF

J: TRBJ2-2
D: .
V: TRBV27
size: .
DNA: TGTGCCAGCATCTCCTGGGCAGGGGCCGGGGAGCTGTTTTTT
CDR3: CASISWAGAGELFF

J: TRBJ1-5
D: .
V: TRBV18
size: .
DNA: TGTGCCAGCTCACCACCGACCTCAAGGGGGCAGCCCCAGCATTTT
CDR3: CASSPPTSRGQPQHF

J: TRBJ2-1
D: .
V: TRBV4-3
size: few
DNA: TGCGCCAGCAGCCAAGGGGTCTGGGAGAAGCGGAATGAGCAGTTCTTC
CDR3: CASSQGVWEKRNEQFF

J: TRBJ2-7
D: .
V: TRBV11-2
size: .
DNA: TGTGCCAGCAGCTTATATAGTAGCCGGCCCTCCGAGCAGTACTTC
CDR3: CASSLYSSRPSEQYF

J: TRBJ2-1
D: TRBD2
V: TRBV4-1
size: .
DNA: TGCGCCAGCAGCCGCTTAGCGGGGGGGAGAAATGAGCAGTTCTTC
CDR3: CASSRLAGGRNEQFF

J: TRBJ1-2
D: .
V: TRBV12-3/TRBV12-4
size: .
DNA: TGTGCCAGCAACCTTGGCGCGGGTGATGGCTACACCTTC
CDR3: CASNLGAGDGYTF

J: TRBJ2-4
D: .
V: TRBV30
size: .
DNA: TGTGCCTGGAGTATGCGGGGCGCTTCAGCGAGCATTCAGTACTTC
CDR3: CAWSMRGASASIQYF

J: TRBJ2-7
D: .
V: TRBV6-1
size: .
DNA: TGTGCCAGCAGTCAGCTGGACACTTCTGGAGAGCAGTACTTC
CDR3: CASSQLDTSGEQYF

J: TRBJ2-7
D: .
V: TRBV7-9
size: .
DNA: TGTGCCAGCAGCTTAGCACGGTCCTACGAGCAGTACTTC
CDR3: CASSLARSYEQYF

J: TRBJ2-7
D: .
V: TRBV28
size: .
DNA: TGTGCCAGCAGTTCCTCCCCCGGTGGAGGGCCCTACGAGCAGTACTTC
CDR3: CASSSSPGGGPYEQYF

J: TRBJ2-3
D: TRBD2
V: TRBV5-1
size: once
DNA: TGCGCCAGCAGCCCCGGGACTAGCGGGATCAAGCGGGATACGCAGTATTTT
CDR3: CASSPGTSGIKRDTQYF

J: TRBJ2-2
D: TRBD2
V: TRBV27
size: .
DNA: TGTGCCAGCAGTCCACGAACTTTGTCGGGAGGAACCACCGGGGAGCTGTTTTTT
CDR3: CASSPRTLSGGTTGELFF

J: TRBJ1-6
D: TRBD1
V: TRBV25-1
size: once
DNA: TGTGCCAGCAGGGGACAGCTAAATTCACCCCTCCACTTT
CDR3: CASRGQLNSPLHF